These 5 T cell receptor beta chains were all obtained from the same sample, sequenced in a study of blood T cell repertoires in COVID-19. Here immunoSEQ multiplex PCR was the method, and the copy in TCRdb shows in-frame clones only, minus some. This sample has 25,000 to 40,000 clones; 75% to 90% occur once, and the top ten carry less than 9.5%. The sample consisted of peripheral blood. These receptors came from a human donor in a cohort sampled during active COVID-19.

The chain joins TRBV9 to TRBJ2-3; TRBD2 might be the D (5 bases). Germline CDR1 SGDLS, CDR2 YYNGEE. The CDR3 contains 16 residues. Trimming shortened V by 5 bases and J by 2 bases, and 18 bases separated the two germline ends. Here the CDR3 reads CASSPRLRGFTDTQYF. The CDR3 bases are TGTGCCAGCAGTCCAAGACTAAGAGGTTTCACAGATACGCAGTATTTT.

A word on this clone: Other DNA sequences in this sample translate to the same CDR3. CDR3 DNA sequence: TGCGCCAGCAGCGGAGTTCAGGGGAACACTGAAGCTTTCTTT. The encoded protein is CASSGVQGNTEAFF. This chain connects TRBV5-1 to TRBJ1-1, with D maybe TRBD1 (5 bases). CDR1 is SGHRS, CDR2 YFSETQ, per germline. This CDR3 contains 14 residues. The ends were cut back, 4 bases at V and 1 base at J, with 11 bases in the middle. The full variable domain, rest sourced from reference TRBV5-1 and TRBJ1-1, is KAGVTQTPRYLIKTRGQQVTLSCSPISGHRSVSWYQQTPGQGLQFLFEYFSETQRNKGNFPGRFSGRQFSNSRSEMNVSTLELGDSALYLCASSGVQGNTEAFFGQGTRLTVV.

The chain links TRBV7-3 to TRBJ2-2, with a tentative D call TRBD1 (6 bases). This CDR3 is 17 amino acids long. CDR1 is SGHTA, CDR2 FQGTGA, per germline. V was shortened by 0 bases and J by 4 bases, with 15 bases between the two germline ends. In DNA, the CDR3 is TGTGCCAGCAGCTTAACTGGGGGCGGGTGGTTCACCGGGGAGCTGTTTTTT. This encodes CASSLTGGGWFTGELFF. Filled out from reference TRBV7-3 and TRBJ2-2, the complete variable domain reads GAGVSQTPSNKVTEKGKYVELRCDPISGHTALYWYRQSLGQGPEFLIYFQGTGAADDSGLPNDRFFAVRPEGSVSTLKIQRTERGDSAVYLCASSLTGGGWFTGELFFGEGSRLTVL.

V usage is TRBV6-5 and J usage is TRBJ1-4; TRBD1 might be the D (6 bases). Germline V gene data show CDR1 as MNHEY and CDR2 as SVGAGI. The CDR3 runs to 16 residues. V lost 2 bases and J lost 8, with 18 bases in between. The DNA for the CDR3 is TGTGCCAGCAGTTACCGACCGGTTGGCAGGGGCGAAAAACTGTTTTTT. This translates into CASSYRPVGRGEKLFF.

This chain uses TRBV7-9 with TRBJ1-5; D possibly corresponds to TRBD1 (5 bases). The CDR3 loop spans 15 amino acids. The germline V and J ends were trimmed by 6 bases and 3 bases, with 15 bases remaining between them. Germline V gene data show CDR1 as SEHNR and CDR2 as FQNEAQ (reference sequence). This chain's CDR3 is CASSRGGESNQPQHF. The CDR3 bases are TGTGCCAGCAGTAGGGGAGGGGAATCCAATCAGCCCCAGCATTTT.